This T cell receptor beta chain was sequenced in a study of cytotoxic CD8 clonotypes in ibrutinib-treated CLL. Overall study: Partial responders around 25, complete 2; about twelve progressed and roughly 14 stayed in remission by median around 71 months. General study results and limits: Clonality increased at ibrutinib response, then returned toward baseline at progression.

The source of roughly 2 micrograms of genomic DNA for TCR beta libraries was cryopreserved PBMCs. Trimming stripped 5 bases from V and 4 bases from J, with 11 bases between. CDR3 length: 14 residues. Germline lookup yields CDR1 MNHEY and CDR2 SMNVEV (reference sequence). Note on this clone: Its antigen is currently unknown.

Deep sequencing aimed at 1 in 200,000 to 1 in 1 million T cells' resolution. The data were produced by immunoSEQ multiplex PCR, yet TCRdb's version contains in-frame clones alone and is incomplete. The sample gives about 300,000 clones, 76% of which show up once; 5.6% is in the top ten. The V and J genes are TRBV27 and TRBJ2-2; D uncertain. The sequence came from a human donor with chronic lymphocytic leukemia. Material: PBMCs, obtained at disease progression, from a patient treated with ibrutinib. The CDR3 spells CASSVRHTTGELFF. The CDR3, as DNA: TGTGCCAGCAGTGTCCGACATACCACCGGGGAGCTGTTTTTT.